This entry concerns a single T cell receptor (beta chain). The antigen remains undetermined. Trimming pared 11 bases from V and 4 bases from J, leaving 21 bases between. This CDR3 is 14 amino acids long. Germline lookup yields CDR1 MDHEN and CDR2 SYDVKM. Before the COVID-19 pandemic, during about 2011-2019, CD4+ T cells were taken from unexposed donors. After ten to eleven days of culture, CD4+ T cells were isolated. These data come from a study of CD4 T cells in relation to SARS-CoV-2 and coronaviruses. As for the study in general: TCR beta CDR3s were sequenced after 10-day antigen culture of PBMCs. Study-level results: SARS-CoV-2-driven expansion was significantly weaker in crossreactive than monoreactive clones.

Sequenced by immunoSEQ multiplex PCR; TCRdb stores in-frame clones only, minus some. Here the sample spans around 21,000 clones, roughly 66% being singletons. The clonotype comes from a human donor in good health. The sample consisted of CD4+ T cells from PBMCs, cultured in vitro. J is TRBJ2-7 and V is TRBV28, with a tentative D call TRBD2 (7 bases). CDR3 amino acids: CAASGAGERYEQYF. In DNA form, the CDR3 reads TGTGCCGCAAGCGGGGCAGGGGAAAGGTACGAGCAGTACTTC.